This T cell receptor (beta chain) appears in the sequencing data of a study of a mutant IDH1 vaccine in newly diagnosed glioma. Time point meaning: baseline, week 1 (first vaccination visit). Treatment described: pre-vaccination baseline after standard-of-care therapy. The data were produced by immunoSEQ multiplex PCR, yet TCRdb's version contains in-frame clones alone and is incomplete. Here the sample spans tens of thousands of clones, over 75% being singletons. Sequences were derived from PBMCs, sampled from a glioma patient treated with radiotherapy, temozolomide or both. The TCR sequence derives from a man aged 30-40 years with glioma.

As DNA, the CDR3 is TGCGCCAGCAGTCTTGTCGGCAGCTCACACCGACAACAGTACGAGCAGTACTTC. Amino acids: CASSLVGSSHRQQYEQYF. V gene TRBV23-1 combines with J gene TRBJ2-7; no clear D. Being an ORF, TRBV23-1 has a function that is uncertain. This CDR3 region has 18 residues. With 4 bases removed from V and 4 bases from J, the gap between germline ends came to 26 bases.